Listed below are T cell receptor beta chains from one sample, sequenced in a study of T-cell memory formation after mild COVID-19. Via MiXCR, TCRdb re-called the 5' RACE reads, giving one row per CDR3 protein. The sample lists 350,000 to 500,000 distinct CDR3 sequences, 20% occurring once. Sequenced input: PBMCs or a T cell subset sorted from them (not recorded which). Every receptor here comes from an adult woman who had mild COVID-19 (a few samples of this study predate the infection). Cell type and time point are not known. Both conserved end residues are part of each CDR3. The D gene is left open where the match is weak. Rows give clone size only sometimes, using once, few, many, or a class for an expanded clone.

TRBJ2-5,TRBV20-1,TRBD2,few,TGCAGTGCTAGAGATTTAGCGGGGACGGAGACCCAGTACTTC,CSARDLAGTETQYF
TRBJ2-3,TRBV4-2,TRBD2,few,TGTGCCAGCAGCCTCTATAGCGGGAGTACCACAGATACGCAGTATTTT,CASSLYSGSTTDTQYF
TRBJ1-1,TRBV18,.,.,TGTGCCAGCTCACTCGCCCCTTCTGAAGCTTTCTTT,CASSLAPSEAFF
TRBJ2-2,TRBV7-7,.,few,TGTGCCAGCAGCTTTCAACCGGAGAACACCGGGGAGCTGTTTTTT,CASSFQPENTGELFF
TRBJ2-3,TRBV5-1,TRBD2,.,TGCGCCAGCAGGAGGACTAGCGGGGGAACTAGCACAGATACGCAGTATTTT,CASRRTSGGTSTDTQYF
TRBJ1-1,TRBV5-1,.,.,TGCGCCAGCAGCTTGGCCGGGGCGGGAATGAACACTGAAGCTTTCTTT,CASSLAGAGMNTEAFF
TRBJ2-1,TRBV19,.,.,TGTGCCAGTAGTGCAGCGGAGTCCTACAATGAGCAGTTCTTC,CASSAAESYNEQFF
TRBJ1-5,TRBV18,TRBD1,.,TGTGCCAGCTCAACCGGGACAGGGTCCTATAGCAATCAGCCCCAGCATTTT,CASSTGTGSYSNQPQHF
TRBJ2-7,TRBV5-1,.,few,TGCGCCAGCAGCTTGGGGCAAGGGGCAACCTACGAGCAGTACTTC,CASSLGQGATYEQYF
TRBJ2-7,TRBV7-9,TRBD1,once,TGTGCCAGCAGCCTCGGACAGGGGTGGTACGAGCAGTACTTC,CASSLGQGWYEQYF
TRBJ2-3,TRBV5-6,TRBD2,few,TGTGCCAGCAGCTTTTGGACTAGCGGCAAACAACGAATCACAGATACGCAGTATTTT,CASSFWTSGKQRITDTQYF
TRBJ2-7,TRBV6-1,.,.,TGTGCCAGCTCGTTCCCAGGGGCCTACGAGCAGTACTTC,CASSFPGAYEQYF
TRBJ2-3,TRBV18,TRBD2,few,TGTGCCAGCTCACCGCTTTCGGTGGCGGGAGGTTCAGATACGCAGTATTTT,CASSPLSVAGGSDTQYF
TRBJ2-1,TRBV3-1,TRBD2,few,TGTGCCAGCAGCCTTAGCGGGAGGCAGTTCTTC,CASSLSGRQFF
TRBJ2-3,TRBV5-1,TRBD2,.,TGCGCCAGCAGCTCGGGACTAGCGGGGGGAACTAGCACAGATACGCAGTATTTT,CASSSGLAGGTSTDTQYF
TRBJ2-2,TRBV7-9,TRBD1,many,TGTGCCAGCAGCTCCAAATTTCTACAGGGGACCCAACGGACCGGGGAGCTGTTTTTT,CASSSKFLQGTQRTGELFF
TRBJ2-1,TRBV5-1,.,few,TGCGCCAGCAGCTCTGGAGGCGGGGGCAGGAGGCTGACAATCTACAATGAGCAGTTCTTC,CASSSGGGGRRLTIYNEQFF
TRBJ1-2,TRBV29-1,.,medium-sized,TGCAGCGTTGGGGGGATGAACTATGGCTACACCTTC,CSVGGMNYGYTF
TRBJ2-1,TRBV4-1,.,many,TGCGCCAGCAGCCAAGACCCGATTCACAATGAGCAGTTCTTC,CASSQDPIHNEQFF
TRBJ2-5,TRBV12-3/TRBV12-4,TRBD2,many,TGTGCCAGCAGTCCTAGCGGGGGTGAGACCCAGTACTTC,CASSPSGGETQYF
TRBJ2-7,TRBV5-1,TRBD1,few,TGCGCCAGCAGCCTACGAACAGGGGGTGGCGAGCAGTACTTC,CASSLRTGGGEQYF
TRBJ1-1,TRBV4-1,.,few,TGCGCCAGCAGCCAACGCAGGGAGCGGGGCACTGAAGCTTTCTTT,CASSQRRERGTEAFF
TRBJ2-7,TRBV20-1,.,.,TGCAGTGCTAGAGATATCCCACCCGAACAGTACTTC,CSARDIPPEQYF
TRBJ1-1,TRBV10-3,TRBD1,.,TGTGCCATCATGGGACAGGGGTTCGCTGAAGCTTTCTTT,CAIMGQGFAEAFF
TRBJ2-3,TRBV4-3,TRBD2,.,TGCGCCAGCAGCCAAGAAGGGCTAGCGGGAGGGTCAGATACGCAGTATTTT,CASSQEGLAGGSDTQYF
TRBJ2-1,TRBV10-3,.,.,TGTGCCATCAGTGAGTCGAACAGGCCGGCTGAGCAGTTCTTC,CAISESNRPAEQFF
TRBJ2-7,TRBV12-5,.,few,TGTGCTAGTGGTATAAACTTGCGGTCACAGGACCACGAGCAGTACTTC,CASGINLRSQDHEQYF
TRBJ2-3,TRBV5-1,TRBD2,.,TGCGCCAGCAAGTCAGGGACTAGCGACTACACAGATACGCAGTATTTT,CASKSGTSDYTDTQYF
TRBJ1-1,TRBV5-6,TRBD1,few,TGTGCCAGCAAGCGGACAGGGGGGATTTCTGAAGCTTTCTTT,CASKRTGGISEAFF
TRBJ1-1,TRBV11-2,.,.,TGTGCCAGCAGCTTAGTGTGGTCAACGAACACTGAAGCTTTCTTT,CASSLVWSTNTEAFF
TRBJ2-2,TRBV18,TRBD2,few,TGTGCCAGCTCACCATCATGGCCTAGCGGGGAAAACACCGGGGAGCTGTTTTTT,CASSPSWPSGENTGELFF
TRBJ2-7,TRBV19,.,.,TGTGCCAGTAGTACCCGGCAGGCCAGTCACGAGCAGTACTTC,CASSTRQASHEQYF
TRBJ2-7,TRBV7-9,TRBD1,few,TGTGCCAGCAGCTGGGGACAGGGGAATACCTACGAGCAGTACTTC,CASSWGQGNTYEQYF
TRBJ1-1,TRBV5-4,.,.,TGTGCCAGCAGCTTGTCGGCCGGGGGGGGTACTGAAGCTTTCTTT,CASSLSAGGGTEAFF
TRBJ2-7,TRBV7-2,TRBD2,few,TGTGCCAGCAGCTCCGGACTAGCGGGAGGGGCCGAGCAGTACTTC,CASSSGLAGGAEQYF
TRBJ2-5,TRBV7-2,TRBD2,few,TGTGCCAGCAGCCAGAGTGCTAGCGGCCGTCGGGCCCAGTACTTC,CASSQSASGRRAQYF
TRBJ2-2,TRBV6-1,.,few,TGTGCCGCCTCAGATCCGAACACCGGGGAGCTGTTTTTT,CAASDPNTGELFF
TRBJ1-1,TRBV30,.,few,TGTGCCTGGAGCCCGGGACACACCACTGAAGCTTTCTTT,CAWSPGHTTEAFF